A single sample is the source of the 29 T cell receptor beta chains below, sequenced in a study of cytomegalovirus exposure and HLA in healthy donors. The PCR ran on 60 Vbeta and 13 Jbeta primers. Generated by immunoSEQ multiplex PCR, the TCRdb table keeps only in-frame clones and is missing some. This sample yields under 300,000 clones, of which 80% to 90% are seen a single time; 1.5% to 2% belongs to the top ten. What was sequenced was PBMCs. These receptors came from a woman in her 40s in good health and CMV-seropositive.

V and J are TRBV6-6 and TRBJ2-4; D remains unclear. With 2 bases removed from V and 8 bases from J, the gap between germline ends came to 7 bases. From germline, CDR1 is MNHNY and CDR2 SVGAGI (reference sequence). The CDR3 sequence is 12 residues long. CDR3 nucleotide sequence: TGTGCCAGCAGTTACGACTCTGACATTCAGTACTTC. Amino acid sequence: CASSYDSDIQYF.

In this sample, this clone turned up a few times. The rearrangement uses TRBV9 and TRBJ1-1; no reliable D call. V shed 0 bases and J shed 1 base, with 7 bases lying between them. The length of the CDR3 is 14 residues. Germline lookup yields CDR1 SGDLS and CDR2 YYNGEE. The CDR3 here is CASSVGRQNTEAFF. CDR3 nucleotides: TGTGCCAGCAGCGTAGGCCGACAGAACACTGAAGCTTTCTTT.

The gene calls are TRBV19 and TRBJ2-1; 7 bases are shared with TRBD2. The J segment lost 7 bases and the V segment lost 7 bases, leaving 7 bases of the junction unmatched. Germline-derived CDR1 and CDR2 are LNHDA and SQIVND (reference sequence). The CDR3 length is 13 residues. In DNA, the CDR3 is TGTGCCAGTAAACAAGCGGGACTAAATGAGCAGTTCTTC. Its translation: CASKQAGLNEQFF.

This rearrangement joins TRBV18 to TRBJ1-1; 7 bases align to TRBD1. The ends lost 4 bases at V and 5 bases at J; junction bases unmatched: 1. CDR1 is KGHSH, CDR2 LQKENI, per germline. The CDR3 runs to 12 residues. The CDR3 DNA follows: TGTGCCAGCTCACAACAGGGGACTGAAGCTTTCTTT. Protein sequence: CASSQQGTEAFF.

This clone showed up just a few times. One end of the junction varies from germline; a read error may be responsible. The chain uses TRBV2 and TRBJ2-1; 8 bases match TRBD2. The CDR3 sequence is 14 residues long. Germline V gene sequence: CDR1 SNHLY, CDR2 FYNNEI. The CDR3 protein is CASSEMPSGSKQVF. CDR3 coding DNA: TGTGCCAGCAGTGAAATGCCTAGCGGGTCCAAACAGGTCTTC.

The rearrangement joins TRBV13 to TRBJ2-1; a weak D match, TRBD1 (5 bases). With 0 bases removed from V and 0 bases from J, the gap between germline ends came to 15 bases. Germline CDR1 is PRHDT and CDR2 is FYEKMQ (reference sequence). The CDR3 runs to 18 residues. The CDR3 loop reads CASSLGFPGISSYNEQFF. In nucleotides, the CDR3 is TGTGCCAGCAGCTTAGGCTTCCCAGGGATAAGCTCCTACAATGAGCAGTTCTTC.

The rearrangement links TRBV11-3 to TRBJ2-7; D might be TRBD2 (6 bases). The germline gives CDR1 SGHNT, CDR2 YENEEA. V lost 5 bases and J lost 0, with 23 bases in between. The CDR3 length is 18 residues. The CDR3 sequence is CASSPLAEEGRASYEQYF. CDR3 in DNA: TGTGCCAGCAGCCCCTTAGCGGAGGAGGGGCGGGCCTCCTACGAGCAGTACTTC. The whole variable domain, remainder taken from reference TRBV11-3 and TRBJ2-7, is EAGVVQSPRYKIIEKKQPVAFWCNPISGHNTLYWYLQNLGQGPELLIRYENEEAVDDSQLPKDRFSAERLKGVDSTLKIQPAELGDSAVYLCASSPLAEEGRASYEQYFGPGTRLTVT.

Points on this clone: The DNA is left out, because the CDR3 cannot be placed on it with certainty; the CDR3 is given as TCRdb lists it. CDR3: CASSVGQGAPCTF. V is TRBV9 and J is TRBJ1-2; TRBD1, as called in the table, went unchecked against the DNA. Termini included, the CDR3 measures 13 amino acids. CDR1 is SGDLS and CDR2 is YYNGEE in the germline V gene.

The V and J genes are TRBV7-2 and TRBJ1-4; maybe TRBD1 (6 bases). Germline loops: CDR1 SGHTA, CDR2 FQGNSA. V lost 1 base, J lost 7 bases, and 13 bases lay in between. The length of the CDR3 is 15 residues. In DNA, the CDR3 is TGTGCCAGCAGCTTAGAGCACAGGGCGGTTGAAAAACTGTTTTTT. The encoded protein is CASSLEHRAVEKLFF.

A few counts support this clone. The gene calls are TRBV5-1 and TRBJ1-5; TRBD1 is a possible D gene (5 bases). The CDR3 length is 15 residues. Per germline, CDR1 SGHRS and CDR2 YFSETQ. V lost 1 base and J 7 bases, leaving 15 bases between the germline ends. CDR3 in amino acids: CASSLQGAHGQPQHF. The DNA for the CDR3 is TGCGCCAGCAGCTTGCAGGGCGCACATGGGCAGCCCCAGCATTTT.

This clone was counted only a few times. The chain recombines TRBV25-1 with TRBJ2-2, with D possibly TRBD1 on 6 matching bases. The germline V gene encodes CDR1 MGHDK and CDR2 SYGVNS. This CDR3 spans 17 amino acids. V shed 7 bases and J shed 4 bases, with 22 bases lying between them. Here the CDR3 DNA reads TGTGCCAGCACCAAACAGGGTGCCGGGACGAGCACCGGGGAGCTGTTTTTT. This encodes CASTKQGAGTSTGELFF.

Regarding this clone: The same CDR3 can be traced to other DNA sequences in this sample. The chain couples TRBV9 to TRBJ1-5; D is unclear. The V gene's germline CDR1 is SGDLS and CDR2 YYNGEE. This CDR3 comprises 13 residues. V lost 0 bases to trimming and J lost 4 bases, with 5 bases between them. The CDR3 DNA reads as TGTGCCAGCAGCGTAGCCGGGAATCAGCCCCAGCATTTT. Its protein product is CASSVAGNQPQHF.

In DNA form, the CDR3 reads TGTGCCAGCAGCGACTTTACCTCTGGAAACACCATATATTTT. Its protein product is CASSDFTSGNTIYF. The chain is built from TRBV28 and TRBJ1-3; no clear D. V was clipped by 6 bases and J by 0 bases, with 9 bases between them. The germline CDR1 and CDR2 sequences are MDHEN and SYDVKM. The CDR3 sequence is 14 residues long.

V and J are TRBV2 and TRBJ2-5, with 8 bases that match TRBD1. Trimming cost V 2 bases and J 4 bases; bases outside gene matches: 3. The CDR3 covers 14 residues. CDR1 SNHLY and CDR2 FYNNEI come from the germline V gene. CDR3 amino acids: CASSERTGRETQYF. Written as DNA, the CDR3 is TGTGCCAGCAGTGAACGGACAGGGAGAGAGACCCAGTACTTC. The variable domain in full, with the rest retrieved from reference TRBV2 and TRBJ2-5, is EPEVTQTPSHQVTQMGQEVILRCVPISNHLYFYWYRQILGQKVEFLVSFYNNEISEKSEIFDDQFSVERPDGSNFTLKIRSTKLEDSAMYFCASSERTGRETQYFGPGTRLLVL.

The chain employs TRBV7-9 and TRBJ1-2; TRBD1 matches at 11 bases. The V gene end was trimmed by 5 bases and the J gene end by 5 bases; junction bases not matched to a gene: 10. Germline V gene data show CDR1 as SEHNR and CDR2 as FQNEAQ (reference sequence). The CDR3 loop spans 16 amino acids. This chain's CDR3 is CASSLAEGQGVYGYTF. The DNA for the CDR3 is TGTGCCAGCAGCCTTGCGGAGGGACAGGGGGTTTATGGCTACACCTTC. The full variable domain, completed using reference TRBV7-9 and TRBJ1-2, is DTGVSQNPRHKITKRGQNVTFRCDPISEHNRLYWYRQTLGQGPEFLTYFQNEAQLEKSRLLSDRFSAERPKGSFSTLEIQRTEQGDSAMYLCASSLAEGQGVYGYTFGSGTRLTVV.

The rearrangement uses TRBV5-5 and TRBJ1-5; TRBD1 might be the D (5 bases). The CDR3 is 15 amino acids. Per germline, CDR1 SGHKS and CDR2 YYEKEE (reference sequence). V was pared by 0 bases and J by 2 bases, with 9 bases between. The CDR3 region has the DNA TGTGCCAGCAGCTTGGGGGGCATACGCAATCAGCCCCAGCATTTT. Protein: CASSLGGIRNQPQHF.

In regard to this clone: An end of the junction differs from the germline gene, which may be a read error. This chain links TRBV9 with TRBJ2-7; 14 bases are shared with TRBD2. The CDR3 sequence is 13 residues long. Germline CDR1 reads SGDLS; CDR2 reads YYNGEE. The CDR3 here is CASSAGTSGGLHF. The DNA for the CDR3 is TGTGCCAGCAGCGCCGGGACTAGCGGGGGTCTTCACTTC.

V and J are TRBV30 and TRBJ2-7; D remains ambiguous. Per the germline V gene, CDR1 is GTSNPN and CDR2 is SVGIG (reference sequence). The V and J ends lost 5 bases and 4 bases respectively, with 15 bases between them. The CDR3 runs 13 residues. CDR3 loop: CAWVRPGGYEQYF. In nucleotides, the CDR3 is TGTGCCTGGGTGCGGCCCGGCGGATACGAGCAGTACTTC.

The CDR3 coding sequence is TGTGCCAGCAGTCAGAGGGGGCTAGTCTCCTACAATGAGCAGTTCTTC. It translates to CASSQRGLVSYNEQFF. The chain joins TRBV27 to TRBJ2-1; 7 positions match TRBD1. Trimming took 5 bases from V and 0 from J; bases not matched to a gene: 7. This CDR3 has 16 residues. Germline V gene sequence: CDR1 MNHEY, CDR2 SMNVEV (reference sequence).

This clone appeared once. This chain links TRBV2 with TRBJ2-3; a possible D gene is TRBD2 (7 bases). Trimming pared 4 bases from V and 10 bases from J, leaving 12 bases between. CDR1 and CDR2 from the germline V gene are SNHLY and FYNNEI. The CDR3 is made up of 12 amino acids. As DNA, the CDR3 is TGTGCCAGCAGTGTGGGGGGGCTGGCGCAGTATTTT. Amino acids: CASSVGGLAQYF.

The chain employs TRBV19 and TRBJ2-5; 7 nucleotides agree with TRBD1. Looked up from germline, CDR1 is LNHDA and CDR2 is SQIVND (reference sequence). The CDR3 is 14 amino acids. V shed 4 bases and J 1 base; nucleotides not matched to a gene: 3. The CDR3 is CASSRGTAQETQYF. The CDR3 coding sequence is TGTGCCAGTAGTAGAGGGACAGCCCAAGAGACCCAGTACTTC.

The chain links TRBV28 to TRBJ2-1; tentative D call: TRBD2 (6 bases). With 7 bases removed from V and 4 bases from J, the gap between germline ends came to 14 bases. CDR3 length: 14 amino acids. Looked up from germline, CDR1 is MDHEN and CDR2 is SYDVKM. The CDR3 loop is CASILSGTYNEQFF. The CDR3 nucleotides are TGTGCCAGCATCCTTTCCGGGACTTACAATGAGCAGTTCTTC.

V is TRBV10-3 and J is TRBJ1-2; 9 nucleotides match TRBD1. In germline, CDR1 is ENHRY, CDR2 SYGVKD. V was pared by 0 bases and J by 10 bases, with 3 bases of the junction left unmatched. This CDR3 contains 13 residues. The CDR3 reads CAISESGTGSYTF. The CDR3 bases are TGTGCCATCAGTGAGTCCGGGACAGGGTCCTACACCTTC.

The gene calls are TRBV19 and TRBJ2-7; TRBD2 matches 8 bases. Per germline, CDR1 LNHDA and CDR2 SQIVND (reference sequence). The V and J ends lost 6 bases and 5 bases, in that order; junction bases with no gene match: 9. The CDR3 has 14 amino acids. The chain's CDR3 is CASRQTGGGNEQYF. The CDR3 DNA follows: TGTGCCAGTAGACAGACGGGAGGGGGAAACGAGCAGTACTTC.

This clone appeared a few times. This chain joins TRBV7-9 and TRBJ2-3; 7 bases line up with TRBD2. The ends lost 5 bases at V and 0 bases at J; junction bases unmatched: 11. Germline values: CDR1 SEHNR, CDR2 FQNEAQ (reference sequence). The CDR3 sequence is 17 residues long. The CDR3 protein is CASSTSVYGESTDTQYF. DNA for the CDR3: TGTGCCAGCAGCACTAGCGTATACGGGGAAAGCACAGATACGCAGTATTTT.

In regard to this clone: Mismatch with germline at one junction end may stem from a read error. The chain combines TRBV7-9 with TRBJ1-1; no clear D gene. The germline CDR1 and CDR2 sequences are SEHNR and FQNEAQ (reference sequence). This CDR3 region has 15 residues. The CDR3 protein is CSSSPFRDKGAEAFF. The CDR3 DNA is TGTTCCAGCAGCCCGTTCCGGGATAAGGGAGCTGAAGCTTTCTTT.

The rearrangement links TRBV7-9 to TRBJ2-7, with D maybe TRBD1 (6 bases). The ends were cut back, 4 bases at V and 0 bases at J, with 19 bases in the middle. CDR3 length: 17 amino acids. The germline V gene has CDR1 SEHNR and CDR2 FQNEAQ (reference sequence). Written as DNA, the CDR3 is TGTGCCAGCAGCTCCGATCCACCCGGGACATACTCCTACGAGCAGTACTTC. This sequence encodes CASSSDPPGTYSYEQYF.

The count of this clone is one. V usage is TRBV11-3 and J usage is TRBJ2-4; D is perhaps TRBD2 (5 bases). With 5 bases removed from V and 12 bases from J, the gap between germline ends came to 14 bases. The CDR3 extends over 12 amino acids. In germline, CDR1 is SGHNT, CDR2 YENEEA. This CDR3 reads CASSPRTHRQYF. In DNA form, the CDR3 reads TGTGCCAGCAGCCCAAGGACTCACCGTCAGTACTTC.

The chain recombines TRBV13 with TRBJ1-1; 9 bases agree with TRBD1. CDR1 and CDR2 from the germline V gene are PRHDT and FYEKMQ (reference sequence). The CDR3 loop spans 14 amino acids. V lost 7 bases and J lost 10; bases outside the gene matches: 13. The CDR3: CASNSGQGERGAFF. The CDR3 coding sequence is TGTGCCAGCAACTCGGGACAGGGTGAGCGGGGAGCTTTCTTT.